The clone carrying this TCR beta chain was counted only a few times. Its specificity is not known. CDR3-region Arm-PCR and iRepertoire HTBI primers produced the TCR beta libraries. TCRdb reprocessed the multiplex PCR reads via MiXCR and lists one record per CDR3 protein. The profile shows hundreds of thousands of distinct CDR3 sequences, about a fifth of them singletons. These data are taken from a study of regulatory T cells in long-lasting Graves disease. Study-level findings and limits: Results may be inaccurate due to the small sample size. Persistent patients had more shared public clonotypes (roughly 2,500) than new patients (roughly 900).

The time point here: persistent/refractory GD, antithyroid drugs over 5 years with positive TRAb. Preparation of the TCR library used RNA extracted from PBMCs. It was American Thyroid Association guidelines that determined Graves' disease diagnosis. Each of the patients was recruited from an endocrinology department situated in Xi'an, China. CDR1 and CDR2 from the germline V gene are PRHDT and FYEKMQ (reference sequence). The length of the CDR3 is 15 residues. The V gene end was trimmed by 5 bases and the J gene end by 0 bases; junction bases not matched to a gene: 7. The input for sequencing was peripheral blood mononuclear cells (PBMCs), taken when the disease was refractory, from a patient treated with antithyroid drugs. V is TRBV13 and J is TRBJ2-7; TRBD1 agrees at 7 bases. The sequence derives from a female donor with Graves disease. Here the CDR3 reads CASSGTGTVSYEQYF. CDR3 DNA: TGTGCCAGCAGCGGGACCGGGACAGTCTCCTACGAGCAGTACTTC.